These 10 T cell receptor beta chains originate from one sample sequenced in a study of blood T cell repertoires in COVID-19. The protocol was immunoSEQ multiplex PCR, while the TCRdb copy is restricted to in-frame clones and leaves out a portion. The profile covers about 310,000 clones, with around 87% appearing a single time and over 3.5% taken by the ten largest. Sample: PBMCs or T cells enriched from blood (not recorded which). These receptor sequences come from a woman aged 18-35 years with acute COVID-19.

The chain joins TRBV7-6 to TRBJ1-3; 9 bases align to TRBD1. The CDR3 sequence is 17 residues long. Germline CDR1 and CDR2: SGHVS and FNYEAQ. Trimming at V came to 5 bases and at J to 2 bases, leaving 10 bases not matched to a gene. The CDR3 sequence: CASSPWRDRATGNTIYF. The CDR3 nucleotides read TGTGCCAGCAGCCCGTGGCGGGACAGGGCTACTGGAAACACCATATATTTT.

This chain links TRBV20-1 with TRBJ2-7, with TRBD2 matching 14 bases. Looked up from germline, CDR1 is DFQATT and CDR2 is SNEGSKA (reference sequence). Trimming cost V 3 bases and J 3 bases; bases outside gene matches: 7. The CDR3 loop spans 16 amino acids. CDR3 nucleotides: TGCAGTGCTAGTAGCGGCGGGACTAGCGGGAGCTACGAGCAGTACTTC. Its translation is CSASSGGTSGSYEQYF.

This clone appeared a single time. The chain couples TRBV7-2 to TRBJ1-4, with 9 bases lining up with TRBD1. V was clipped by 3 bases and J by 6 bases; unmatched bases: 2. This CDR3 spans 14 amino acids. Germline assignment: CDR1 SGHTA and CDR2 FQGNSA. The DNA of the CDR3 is TGTGCCAGCAGCTTCGGGACAGGGCATGAAAAACTGTTTTTT. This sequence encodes CASSFGTGHEKLFF.

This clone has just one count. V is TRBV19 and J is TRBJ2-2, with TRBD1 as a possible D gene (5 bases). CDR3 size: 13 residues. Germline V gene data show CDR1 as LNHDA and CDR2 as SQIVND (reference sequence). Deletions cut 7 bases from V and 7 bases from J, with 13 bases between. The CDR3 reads CASNPGFGGELFF. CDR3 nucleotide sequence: TGTGCCAGTAATCCAGGGTTTGGCGGGGAGCTGTTTTTT.

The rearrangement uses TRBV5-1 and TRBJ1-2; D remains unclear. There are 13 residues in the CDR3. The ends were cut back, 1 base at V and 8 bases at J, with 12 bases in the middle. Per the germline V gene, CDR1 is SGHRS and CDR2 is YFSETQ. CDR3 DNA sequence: TGCGCCAGCAGCTTGTACTCGGCGGGGGGCTACACCTTC. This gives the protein CASSLYSAGGYTF.

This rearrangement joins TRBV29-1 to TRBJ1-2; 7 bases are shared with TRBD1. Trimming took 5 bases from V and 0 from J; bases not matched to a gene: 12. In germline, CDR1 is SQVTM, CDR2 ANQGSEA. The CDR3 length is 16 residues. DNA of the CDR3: TGCAGCGTTCGCCGGGACAGCAGCCTTACTAACTATGGCTACACCTTC. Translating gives CSVRRDSSLTNYGYTF. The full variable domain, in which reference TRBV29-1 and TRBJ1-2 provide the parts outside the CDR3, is SAVISQKPSRDICQRGTSLTIQCQVDSQVTMMFWYRQQPGQSLTLIATANQGSEATYESGFVIDKFPISRPNLTFSTLTVSNMSPEDSSIYLCSVRRDSSLTNYGYTFGSGTRLTVV.

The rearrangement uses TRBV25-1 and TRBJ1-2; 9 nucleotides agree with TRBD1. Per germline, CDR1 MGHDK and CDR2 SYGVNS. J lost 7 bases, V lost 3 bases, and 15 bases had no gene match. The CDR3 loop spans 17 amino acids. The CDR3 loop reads CASSDFLYGTGPAGYTF. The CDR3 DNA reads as TGTGCCAGCAGTGACTTTTTGTATGGGACAGGGCCCGCTGGCTACACCTTC.

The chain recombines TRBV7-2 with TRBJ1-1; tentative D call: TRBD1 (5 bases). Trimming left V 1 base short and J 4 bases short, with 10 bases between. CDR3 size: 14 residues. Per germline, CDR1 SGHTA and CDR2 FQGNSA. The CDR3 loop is CASSLGGDSTEAFF. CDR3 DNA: TGTGCCAGCAGCTTAGGGGGGGATAGCACTGAAGCTTTCTTT.

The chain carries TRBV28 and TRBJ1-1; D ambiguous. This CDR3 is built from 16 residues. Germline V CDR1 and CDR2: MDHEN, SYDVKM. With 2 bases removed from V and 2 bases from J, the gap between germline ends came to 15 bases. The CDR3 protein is CASSLRVVLTNTEAFF. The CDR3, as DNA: TGTGCCAGCAGTTTACGTGTAGTCCTCACCAACACTGAAGCTTTCTTT.

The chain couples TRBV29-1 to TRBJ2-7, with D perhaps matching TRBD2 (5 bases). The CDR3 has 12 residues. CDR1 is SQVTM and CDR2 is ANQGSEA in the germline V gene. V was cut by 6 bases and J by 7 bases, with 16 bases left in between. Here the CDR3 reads CSVRGALSEQYF. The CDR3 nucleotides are TGCAGCGTACGGGGAGCTTTGTCGGAGCAGTACTTC.